This record looks at one T cell receptor beta chain sequence and its context. The sample is drawn from a study of blood T cell repertoires in COVID-19. For the study at large: Researchers got acute and convalescent COVID-19 samples from the United States, Italy and Spain. Sample material is recorded as cDNA or gDNA derived from T cells, B-cell-depleted T cells, or PBMCs.

Trimming stripped 0 bases from V and 4 bases from J, with 16 bases between. Germline CDR1 is LGHDT and CDR2 is YNNKEL (reference sequence). The CDR3 runs 17 residues. Using immunoSEQ multiplex PCR, the repertoire was profiled, and TCRdb retains in-frame clones only, with some absent. The data hold fewer than 250,000 clones, with more than 80% observed a single time. This sequence joins TRBV3-1 (or the pseudogene TRBV3-2) and TRBJ1-3; D is perhaps TRBD1 (6 bases). This TCR was recovered from a human donor in a cohort sampled during active COVID-19. Material: peripheral blood. As DNA, the CDR3 is TGTGCCAGCAGCCAAGAATGGGGGGGGCTAAGAGGAAACACCATATATTTT. It specifies CASSQEWGGLRGNTIYF.